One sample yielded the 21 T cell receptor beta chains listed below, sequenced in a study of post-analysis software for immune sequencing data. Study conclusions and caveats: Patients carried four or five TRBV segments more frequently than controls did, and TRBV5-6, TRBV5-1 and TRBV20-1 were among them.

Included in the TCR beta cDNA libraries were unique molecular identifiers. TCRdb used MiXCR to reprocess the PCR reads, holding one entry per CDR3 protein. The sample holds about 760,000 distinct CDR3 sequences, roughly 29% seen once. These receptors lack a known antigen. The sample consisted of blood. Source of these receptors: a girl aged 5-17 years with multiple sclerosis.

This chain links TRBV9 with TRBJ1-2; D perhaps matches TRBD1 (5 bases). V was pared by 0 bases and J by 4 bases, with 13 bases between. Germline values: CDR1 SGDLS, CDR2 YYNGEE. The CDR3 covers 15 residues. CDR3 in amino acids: CASSVVPGKTYGYTF. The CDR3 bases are TGTGCCAGCAGCGTAGTGCCAGGGAAAACCTATGGCTACACCTTC.

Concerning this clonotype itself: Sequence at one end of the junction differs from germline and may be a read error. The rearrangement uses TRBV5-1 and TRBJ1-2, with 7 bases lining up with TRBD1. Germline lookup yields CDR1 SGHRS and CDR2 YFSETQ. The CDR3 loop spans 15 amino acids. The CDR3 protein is CVSSLEQGINYGYTF. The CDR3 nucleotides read TGCGTCAGCAGCCTGGAACAGGGGATAAACTATGGCTACACCTTC.

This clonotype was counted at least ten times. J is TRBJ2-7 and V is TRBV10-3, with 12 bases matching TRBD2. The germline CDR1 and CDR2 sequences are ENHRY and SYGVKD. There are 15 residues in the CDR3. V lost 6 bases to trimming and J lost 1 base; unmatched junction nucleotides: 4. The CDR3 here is CAIRAGTSGSYEQYF. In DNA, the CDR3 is TGTGCCATCAGGGCGGGGACTAGCGGGTCCTACGAGCAGTACTTC.

The CDR3 nucleotides read TGTGCCAGCAGCTGGGCACCCCAAAGAGGGTACGAGCAGTACTTC. Encoded protein: CASSWAPQRGYEQYF. This chain joins TRBV7-2 and TRBJ2-4; a possible D gene is TRBD2 (5 bases). The DNA matches TRBJ2-7 better at its end, which makes the J call doubtful. In germline, CDR1 is SGHTA, CDR2 FQGNSA. CDR3 length: 15 amino acids.

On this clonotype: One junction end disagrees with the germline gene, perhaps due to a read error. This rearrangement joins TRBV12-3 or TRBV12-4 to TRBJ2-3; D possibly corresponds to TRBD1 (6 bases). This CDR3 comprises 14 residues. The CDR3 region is CASSKQGGTDAQYF. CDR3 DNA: TGTGCCAGCAGTAAACAGGGCGGCACAGATGCGCAGTATTTT.

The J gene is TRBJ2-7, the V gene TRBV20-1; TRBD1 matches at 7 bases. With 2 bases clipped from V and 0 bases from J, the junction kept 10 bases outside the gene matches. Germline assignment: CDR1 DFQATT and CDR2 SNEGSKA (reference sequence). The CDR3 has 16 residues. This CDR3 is CSARPLTQGFSYEQYF. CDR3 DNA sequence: TGCAGTGCTAGACCACTCACACAGGGGTTCTCCTACGAGCAGTACTTC.

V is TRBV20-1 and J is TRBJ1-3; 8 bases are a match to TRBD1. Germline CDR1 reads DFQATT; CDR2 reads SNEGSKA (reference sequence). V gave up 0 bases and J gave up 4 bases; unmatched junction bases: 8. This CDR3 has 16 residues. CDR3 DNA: TGCAGTGCTAGAGATCTTAGGACAGGGCCCGGAAACACCATATATTTT. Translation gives CSARDLRTGPGNTIYF.

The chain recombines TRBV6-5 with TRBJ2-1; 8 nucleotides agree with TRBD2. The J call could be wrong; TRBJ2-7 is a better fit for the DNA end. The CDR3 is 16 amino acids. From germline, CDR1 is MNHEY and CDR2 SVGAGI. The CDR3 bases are TGTGCCAGCAGTTCGACACCGGGACTAGTGGTCGATGAGCAGTACTTC. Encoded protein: CASSSTPGLVVDEQYF.

In nucleotides, the CDR3 is TGCGCCAGCATGGGGTTAACTAATGAAAAACTGTTTTTT. Amino acids: CASMGLTNEKLFF. V usage is TRBV10-2 and J usage is TRBJ1-4, with unresolved D. The CDR3 extends over 13 amino acids. Germline CDR1 and CDR2: WSHSY and SAAADI. V shed 7 bases and J shed 1 base, with 7 bases lying between them.

CDR3 region: CAISDSGSEKLFF. The CDR3 bases are TGTGCCATCAGTGATTCTGGTTCTGAAAAACTGTTTTTT. The chain combines TRBV10-3 with TRBJ1-4; D is unresolved. The ends were cut back, 3 bases at V and 7 bases at J, with 9 bases in the middle. This CDR3 has 13 residues. Germline V gene sequence: CDR1 ENHRY, CDR2 SYGVKD.

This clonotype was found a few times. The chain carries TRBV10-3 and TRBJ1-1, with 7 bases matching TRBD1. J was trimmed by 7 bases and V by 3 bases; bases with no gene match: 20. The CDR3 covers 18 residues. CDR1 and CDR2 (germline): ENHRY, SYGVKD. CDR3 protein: CAISEKIPGQSPPLEAFF. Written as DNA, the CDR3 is TGTGCCATCAGTGAAAAAATACCGGGACAGTCGCCGCCCCTTGAAGCTTTCTTT.

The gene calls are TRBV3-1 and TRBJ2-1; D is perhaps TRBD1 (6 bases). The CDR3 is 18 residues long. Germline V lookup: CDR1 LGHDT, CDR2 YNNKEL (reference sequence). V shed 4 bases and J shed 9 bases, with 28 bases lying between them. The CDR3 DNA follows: TGTGCCAGCAGCCGCAGGGAATTAGGACAGAACGGCCCTGGTGAGCAGTTCTTC. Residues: CASSRRELGQNGPGEQFF.

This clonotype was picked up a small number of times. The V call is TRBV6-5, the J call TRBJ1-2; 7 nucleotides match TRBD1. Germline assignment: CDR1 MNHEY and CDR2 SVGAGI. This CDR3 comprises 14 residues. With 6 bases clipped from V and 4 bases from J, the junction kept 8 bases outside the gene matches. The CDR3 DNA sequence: TGTGCCAGCAGACTAACAGGGGCCGTCTATGGCTACACCTTC. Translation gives CASRLTGAVYGYTF.

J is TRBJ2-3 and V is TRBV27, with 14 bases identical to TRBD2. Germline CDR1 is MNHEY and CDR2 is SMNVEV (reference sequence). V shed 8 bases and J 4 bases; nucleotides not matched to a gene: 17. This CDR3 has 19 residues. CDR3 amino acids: CASGRQLLTSGRASDTQYF. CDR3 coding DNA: TGTGCCAGCGGACGACAGCTTCTGACTAGCGGGAGGGCCTCAGATACGCAGTATTTT.

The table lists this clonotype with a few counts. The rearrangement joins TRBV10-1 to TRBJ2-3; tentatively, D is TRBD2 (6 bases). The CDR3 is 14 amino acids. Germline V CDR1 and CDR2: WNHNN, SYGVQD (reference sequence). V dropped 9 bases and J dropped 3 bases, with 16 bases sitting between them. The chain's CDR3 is CASSEGLGTDTQYF. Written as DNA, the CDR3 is TGCGCCAGTTCGGAGGGCCTCGGGACAGATACGCAGTATTTT.

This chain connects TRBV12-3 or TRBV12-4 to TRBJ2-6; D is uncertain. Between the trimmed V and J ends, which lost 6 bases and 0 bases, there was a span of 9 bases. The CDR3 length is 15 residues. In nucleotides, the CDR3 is TGTGCCAGCAGCCGAGCGAACTCTGGGGCCAACGTCCTGACTTTC. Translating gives CASSRANSGANVLTF.

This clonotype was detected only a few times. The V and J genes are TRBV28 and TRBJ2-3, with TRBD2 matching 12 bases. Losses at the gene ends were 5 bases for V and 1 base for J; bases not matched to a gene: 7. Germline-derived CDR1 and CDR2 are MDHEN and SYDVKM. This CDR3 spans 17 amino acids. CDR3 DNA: TGTGCCAGCAGTCCCCTAGGACTAGCGGGGCGCACAGATACGCAGTATTTT. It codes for CASSPLGLAGRTDTQYF.

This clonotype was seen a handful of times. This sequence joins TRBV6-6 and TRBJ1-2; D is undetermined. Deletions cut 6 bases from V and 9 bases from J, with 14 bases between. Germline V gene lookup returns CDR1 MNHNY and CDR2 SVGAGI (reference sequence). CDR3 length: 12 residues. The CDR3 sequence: CASSTRMGSYTF. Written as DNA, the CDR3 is TGTGCCAGCAGCACTCGGATGGGGAGCTACACCTTC.

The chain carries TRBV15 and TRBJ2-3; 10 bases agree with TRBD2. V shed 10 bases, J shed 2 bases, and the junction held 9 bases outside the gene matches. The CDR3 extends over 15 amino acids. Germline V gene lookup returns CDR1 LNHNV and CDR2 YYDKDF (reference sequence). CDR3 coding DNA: TGTGCCAGCGCCAGCAGCGGGAGGGTCACAGATACGCAGTATTTT. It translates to CASASSGRVTDTQYF.

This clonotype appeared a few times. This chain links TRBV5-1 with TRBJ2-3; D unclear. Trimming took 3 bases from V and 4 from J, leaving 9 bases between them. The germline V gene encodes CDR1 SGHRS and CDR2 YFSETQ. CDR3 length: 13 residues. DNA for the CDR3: TGCGCCAGCAGCTCCGGGCCGGCAGATACGCAGTATTTT. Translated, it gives CASSSGPADTQYF. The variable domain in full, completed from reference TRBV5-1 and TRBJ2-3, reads KAGVTQTPRYLIKTRGQQVTLSCSPISGHRSVSWYQQTPGQGLQFLFEYFSETQRNKGNFPGRFSGRQFSNSRSEMNVSTLELGDSALYLCASSSGPADTQYFGPGTRLTVL.

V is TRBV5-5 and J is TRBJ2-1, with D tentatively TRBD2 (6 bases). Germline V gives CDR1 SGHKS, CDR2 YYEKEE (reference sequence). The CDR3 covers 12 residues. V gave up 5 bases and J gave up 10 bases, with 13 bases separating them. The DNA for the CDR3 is TGTGCCAGCAGGGAGTCGGGGGTAGAGCAGTTCTTC. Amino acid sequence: CASRESGVEQFF.